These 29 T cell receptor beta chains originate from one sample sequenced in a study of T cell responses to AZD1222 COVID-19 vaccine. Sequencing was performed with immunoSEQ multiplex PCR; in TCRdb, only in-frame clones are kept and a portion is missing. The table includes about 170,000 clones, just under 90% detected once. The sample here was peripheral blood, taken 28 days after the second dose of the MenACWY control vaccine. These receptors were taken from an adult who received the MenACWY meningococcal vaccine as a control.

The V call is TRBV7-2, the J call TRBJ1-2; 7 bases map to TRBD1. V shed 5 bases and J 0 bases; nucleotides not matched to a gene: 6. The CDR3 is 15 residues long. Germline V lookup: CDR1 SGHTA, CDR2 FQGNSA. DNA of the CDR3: TGTGCCAGCAGCCCCGGGACAGCACCTAACTATGGCTACACCTTC. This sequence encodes CASSPGTAPNYGYTF.

CDR3 bases: TGTGCCTGGAGTGACCCAGGCGGGGGCACTAATGAAAAACTGTTTTTT. Translating it yields CAWSDPGGGTNEKLFF. The genes are TRBV30 and TRBJ1-4, with D maybe TRBD1 (6 bases). Germline values: CDR1 GTSNPN, CDR2 SVGIG (reference sequence). The CDR3 loop spans 16 amino acids. V shed 1 base and J shed 2 bases, with 14 bases lying between them.

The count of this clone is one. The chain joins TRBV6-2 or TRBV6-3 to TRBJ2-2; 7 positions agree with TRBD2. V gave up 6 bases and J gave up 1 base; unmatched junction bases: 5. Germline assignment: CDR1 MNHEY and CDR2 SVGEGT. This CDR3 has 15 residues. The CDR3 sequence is CASSPSGKNTGELFF. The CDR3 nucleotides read TGTGCCAGCAGCCCAAGCGGGAAGAACACCGGGGAGCTGTTTTTT.

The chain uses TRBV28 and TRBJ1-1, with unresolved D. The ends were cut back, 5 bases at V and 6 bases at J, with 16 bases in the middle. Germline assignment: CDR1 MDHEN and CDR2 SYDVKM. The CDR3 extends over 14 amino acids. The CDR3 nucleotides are TGTGCCAGCAGTCGAAGCGGGGTACTCGCTGAAGCTTTCTTT. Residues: CASSRSGVLAEAFF.

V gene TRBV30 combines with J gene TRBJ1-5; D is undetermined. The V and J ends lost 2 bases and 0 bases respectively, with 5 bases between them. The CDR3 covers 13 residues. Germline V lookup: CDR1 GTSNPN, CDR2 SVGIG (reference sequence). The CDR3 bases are TGTGCCTGGAGTATATATAGCAATCAGCCCCAGCATTTT. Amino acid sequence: CAWSIYSNQPQHF.

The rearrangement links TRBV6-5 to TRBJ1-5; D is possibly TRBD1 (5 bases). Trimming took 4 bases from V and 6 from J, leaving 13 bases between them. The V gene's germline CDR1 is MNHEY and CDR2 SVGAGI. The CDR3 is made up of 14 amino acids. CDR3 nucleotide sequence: TGTGCCAGCAGTTGGTCGGGGCTGGGTCAGCCCCAGCATTTT. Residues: CASSWSGLGQPQHF.

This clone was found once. Written as DNA, the CDR3 is TGCGCCAGCAGCTTGCCGGACAGGGAGGATTCACCCCTCCACTTT. Translated: CASSLPDREDSPLHF. The rearrangement uses TRBV5-1 and TRBJ1-6, with 8 bases that match TRBD1. Germline CDR1 reads SGHRS; CDR2 reads YFSETQ. The CDR3 is 15 residues long. The trim removed 1 base at V and 8 bases at J, leaving 5 bases unmatched.

The CDR3 loop is CASSFSGAGGNQETQYF. CDR3 nucleotide sequence: TGTGCCAGCAGTTTCTCGGGTGCAGGGGGCAACCAAGAGACCCAGTACTTC. The rearrangement uses TRBV28 and TRBJ2-5, with TRBD1 identical over 8 bases. Germline loops: CDR1 MDHEN, CDR2 SYDVKM. CDR3 length equals 17 residues. The ends lost 3 bases at V and 0 bases at J; junction bases unmatched: 9.

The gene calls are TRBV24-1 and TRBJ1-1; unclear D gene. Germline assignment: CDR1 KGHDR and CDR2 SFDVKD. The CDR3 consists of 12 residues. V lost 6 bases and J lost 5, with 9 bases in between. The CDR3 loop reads CATSTGGTEAFF. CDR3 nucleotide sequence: TGTGCCACCAGTACCGGAGGGACTGAAGCTTTCTTT.

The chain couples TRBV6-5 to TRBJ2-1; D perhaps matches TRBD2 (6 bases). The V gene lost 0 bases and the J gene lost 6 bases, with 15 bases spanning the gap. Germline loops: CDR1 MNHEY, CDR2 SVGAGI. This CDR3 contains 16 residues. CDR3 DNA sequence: TGTGCCAGCAGTTACTCCCGTGCGGGGATGGGCAATGAGCAGTTCTTC. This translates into CASSYSRAGMGNEQFF.

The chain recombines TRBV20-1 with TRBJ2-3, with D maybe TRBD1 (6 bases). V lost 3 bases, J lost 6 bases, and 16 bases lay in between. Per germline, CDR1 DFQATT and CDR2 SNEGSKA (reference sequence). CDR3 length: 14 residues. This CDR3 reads CSASGGDPADTQYF. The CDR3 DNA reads TGCAGTGCTAGTGGGGGCGACCCTGCGGATACGCAGTATTTT.

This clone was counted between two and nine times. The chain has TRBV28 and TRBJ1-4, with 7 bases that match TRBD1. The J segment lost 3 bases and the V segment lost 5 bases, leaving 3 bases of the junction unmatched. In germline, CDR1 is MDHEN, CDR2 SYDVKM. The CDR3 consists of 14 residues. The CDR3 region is CASSVTGANEKLFF. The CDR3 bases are TGTGCCAGCAGTGTTACAGGGGCTAATGAAAAACTGTTTTTT.

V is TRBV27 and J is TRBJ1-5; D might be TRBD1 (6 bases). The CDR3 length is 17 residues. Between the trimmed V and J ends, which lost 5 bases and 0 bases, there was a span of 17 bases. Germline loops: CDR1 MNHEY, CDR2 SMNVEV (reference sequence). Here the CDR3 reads CASSPLLRGASNQPQHF. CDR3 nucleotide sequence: TGTGCCAGCAGTCCCCTTCTCAGGGGCGCTAGCAATCAGCCCCAGCATTTT.

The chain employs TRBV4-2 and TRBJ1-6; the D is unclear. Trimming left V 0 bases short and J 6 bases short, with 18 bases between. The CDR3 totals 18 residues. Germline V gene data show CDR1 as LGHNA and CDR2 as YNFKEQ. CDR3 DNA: TGTGCCAGCAGCCAAGATAGGTCCACTGGGCTTACTAATTCACCCCTCCACTTT. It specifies CASSQDRSTGLTNSPLHF.

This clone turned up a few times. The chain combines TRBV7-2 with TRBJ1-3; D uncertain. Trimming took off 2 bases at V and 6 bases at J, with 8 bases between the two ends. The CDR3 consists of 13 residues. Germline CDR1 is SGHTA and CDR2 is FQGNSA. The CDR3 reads CASSLQPPNTIYF. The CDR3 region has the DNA TGTGCCAGCAGCTTACAACCACCAAACACCATATATTTT.

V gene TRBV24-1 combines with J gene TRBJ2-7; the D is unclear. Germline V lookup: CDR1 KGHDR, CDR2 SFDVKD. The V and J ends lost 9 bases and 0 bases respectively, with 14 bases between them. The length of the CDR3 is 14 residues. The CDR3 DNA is TGTGCCACCGGCTGGCGGCAGGACTCCTACGAGCAGTACTTC. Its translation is CATGWRQDSYEQYF.

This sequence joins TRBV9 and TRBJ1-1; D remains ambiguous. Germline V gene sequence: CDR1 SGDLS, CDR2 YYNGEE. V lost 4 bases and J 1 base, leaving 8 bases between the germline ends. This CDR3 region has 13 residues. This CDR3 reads CASSPRPNTEAFF. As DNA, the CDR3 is TGTGCCAGCAGCCCGCGCCCGAACACTGAAGCTTTCTTT.

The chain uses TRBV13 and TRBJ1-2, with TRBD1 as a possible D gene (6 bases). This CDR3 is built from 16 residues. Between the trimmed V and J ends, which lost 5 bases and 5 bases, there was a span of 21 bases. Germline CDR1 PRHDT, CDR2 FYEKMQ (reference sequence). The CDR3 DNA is TGTGCCAGCAGCAGCAGCCGATGGCAGGGGTGGTATGGCTACACCTTC. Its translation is CASSSSRWQGWYGYTF. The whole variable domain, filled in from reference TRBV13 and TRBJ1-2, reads AAGVIQSPRHLIKEKRETATLKCYPIPRHDTVYWYQQGPGQDPQFLISFYEKMQSDKGSIPDRFSAQQFSDYHSELNMSSLELGDSALYFCASSSSRWQGWYGYTFGSGTRLTVV.

Here the CDR3 DNA reads TGTGCCAGCAGCGTAGGGTATTCAGCGGATACGCAGTATTTT. It specifies CASSVGYSADTQYF. The chain carries TRBV9 and TRBJ2-3; the D is unclear. CDR1 is SGDLS, CDR2 YYNGEE, per germline. The CDR3 is 14 amino acids. Between the trimmed V and J ends, which lost 0 bases and 6 bases, there was a span of 11 bases.

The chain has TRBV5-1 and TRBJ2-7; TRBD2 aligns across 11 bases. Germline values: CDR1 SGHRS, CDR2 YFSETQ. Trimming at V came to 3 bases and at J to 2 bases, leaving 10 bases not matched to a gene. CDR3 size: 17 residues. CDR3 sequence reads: CASSSGQGLAATYEQYF. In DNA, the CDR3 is TGCGCCAGCAGCTCGGGACAGGGACTAGCGGCTACCTACGAGCAGTACTTC.

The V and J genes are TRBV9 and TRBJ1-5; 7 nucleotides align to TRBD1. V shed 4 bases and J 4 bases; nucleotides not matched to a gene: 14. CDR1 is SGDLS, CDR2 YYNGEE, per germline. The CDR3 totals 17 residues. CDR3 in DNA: TGTGCCAGCAGCTCGGATCCCGGGACAGAACTAAATCAGCCCCAGCATTTT. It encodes CASSSDPGTELNQPQHF.

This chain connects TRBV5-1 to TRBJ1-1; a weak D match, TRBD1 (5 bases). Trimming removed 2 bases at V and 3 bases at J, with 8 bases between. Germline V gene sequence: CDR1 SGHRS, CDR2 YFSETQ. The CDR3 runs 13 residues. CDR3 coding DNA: TGCGCCAGCAGCTTCAGGGTGGACACTGAAGCTTTCTTT. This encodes CASSFRVDTEAFF. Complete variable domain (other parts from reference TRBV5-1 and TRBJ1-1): KAGVTQTPRYLIKTRGQQVTLSCSPISGHRSVSWYQQTPGQGLQFLFEYFSETQRNKGNFPGRFSGRQFSNSRSEMNVSTLELGDSALYLCASSFRVDTEAFFGQGTRLTVV.

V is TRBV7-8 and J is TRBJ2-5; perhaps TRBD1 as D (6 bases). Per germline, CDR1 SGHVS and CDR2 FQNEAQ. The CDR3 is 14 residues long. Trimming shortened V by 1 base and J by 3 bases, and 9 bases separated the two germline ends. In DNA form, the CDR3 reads TGTGCCAGCAGCTTAGGAACAGGGAAAGAGACCCAGTACTTC. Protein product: CASSLGTGKETQYF.

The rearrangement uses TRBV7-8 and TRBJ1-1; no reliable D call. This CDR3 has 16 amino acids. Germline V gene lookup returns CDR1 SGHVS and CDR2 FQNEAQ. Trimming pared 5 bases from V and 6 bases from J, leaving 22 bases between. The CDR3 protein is CASSTFRAPGRSEAFF. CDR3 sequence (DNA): TGTGCCAGCAGCACTTTCCGGGCCCCGGGAAGGTCTGAAGCTTTCTTT.

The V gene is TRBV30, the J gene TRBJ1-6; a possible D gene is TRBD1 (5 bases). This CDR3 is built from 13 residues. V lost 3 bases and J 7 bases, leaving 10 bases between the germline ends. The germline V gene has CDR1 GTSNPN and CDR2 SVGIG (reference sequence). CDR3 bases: TGTGCCTGGAGCATATGGGGCAATTCACCCCTCCACTTT. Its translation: CAWSIWGNSPLHF.

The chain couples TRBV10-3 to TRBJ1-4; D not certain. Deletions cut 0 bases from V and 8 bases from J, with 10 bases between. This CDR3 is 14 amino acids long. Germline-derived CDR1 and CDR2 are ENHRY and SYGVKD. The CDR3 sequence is CAISESEGGEKLFF. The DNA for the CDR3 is TGTGCCATCAGTGAGTCGGAGGGTGGGGAAAAACTGTTTTTT.

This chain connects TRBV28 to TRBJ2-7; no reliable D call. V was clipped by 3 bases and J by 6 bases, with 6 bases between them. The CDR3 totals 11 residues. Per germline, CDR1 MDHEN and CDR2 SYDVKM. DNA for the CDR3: TGTGCCAGCAGTTTGGGGTTCGAGCAGTACTTC. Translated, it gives CASSLGFEQYF.

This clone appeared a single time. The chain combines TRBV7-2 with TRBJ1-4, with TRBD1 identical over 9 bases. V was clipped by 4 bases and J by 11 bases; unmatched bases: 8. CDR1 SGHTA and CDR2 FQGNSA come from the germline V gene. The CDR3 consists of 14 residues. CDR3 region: CASSSGQGRWKLFF. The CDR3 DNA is TGTGCCAGCAGCTCCGGACAGGGGAGATGGAAACTGTTTTTT.

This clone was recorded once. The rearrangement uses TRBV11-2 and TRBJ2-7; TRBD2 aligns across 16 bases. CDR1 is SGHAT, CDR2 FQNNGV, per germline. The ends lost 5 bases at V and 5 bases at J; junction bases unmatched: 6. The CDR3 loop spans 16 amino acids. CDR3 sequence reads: CASSPGTSGREDEQYF. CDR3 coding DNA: TGTGCCAGCAGCCCCGGGACTAGCGGGAGGGAGGACGAGCAGTACTTC.